Reported below is one T cell receptor beta chain. Antigen unknown. Germline CDR1 and CDR2: SNHLY and FYNNEI. The CDR3 runs to 14 residues. The data stem from a study of T cells expressing NK-cell markers. Findings and caveats of the study: Also leading the CD3+CD56-NKG2C+ fraction in a few donors were these clonotypes.

TCRdb processed the 5' RACE reads again and assigns one entry to each CDR3 protein, with no DNA. The sample has about 180,000 distinct CDR3 sequences. The source of this sequence is a woman aged 18 to 75 in good health. The sequencing sample was made of blood T cells: a sorted CD56 or NKG2C T cell subset, CD4+ or CD8+ T cells, or bulk PBMC T cells (not recorded which). J is TRBJ2-1 and V is TRBV2; lacking DNA, the TRBD1 call made by TCRdb goes unchecked. The CDR3 spells CASSWTGNSDEQFF. Together with reference TRBV2 and TRBJ2-1, the CDR3 gives the full variable domain: EPEVTQTPSHQVTQMGQEVILRCVPISNHLYFYWYRQILGQKVEFLVSFYNNEISEKSEIFDDQFSVERPDGSNFTLKIRSTKLEDSAMYFCASSWTGNSDEQFFGPGTRLTVL.